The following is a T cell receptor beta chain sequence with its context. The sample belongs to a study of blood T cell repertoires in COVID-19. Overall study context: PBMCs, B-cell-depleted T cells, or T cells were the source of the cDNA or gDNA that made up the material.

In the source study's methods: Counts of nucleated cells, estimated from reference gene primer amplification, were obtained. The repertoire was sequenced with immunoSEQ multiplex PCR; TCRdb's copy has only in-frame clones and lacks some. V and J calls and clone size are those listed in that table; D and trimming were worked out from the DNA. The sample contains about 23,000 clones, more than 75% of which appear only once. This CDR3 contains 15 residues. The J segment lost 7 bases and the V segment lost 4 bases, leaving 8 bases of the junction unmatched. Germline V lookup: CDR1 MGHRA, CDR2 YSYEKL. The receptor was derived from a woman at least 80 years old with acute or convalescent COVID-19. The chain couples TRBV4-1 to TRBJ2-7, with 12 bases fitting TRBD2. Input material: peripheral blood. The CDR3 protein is CASSPASGGVGEQYF. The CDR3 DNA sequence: TGCGCCAGCAGCCCAGCTAGCGGGGGGGTGGGTGAGCAGTACTTC.